This entry lists 18 T cell receptor beta chains sequenced from one sample in a study of blood T cell repertoires in COVID-19. Sequenced by immunoSEQ multiplex PCR; TCRdb stores in-frame clones only, minus some. The sample records some 270,000 clones, over 75% being singletons. Sample: PBMCs or T cells enriched from blood (not recorded which). The receptors stem from a woman between 40 and 50 years old who had been exposed to COVID-19.

This clone was observed a few times. The chain joins TRBV7-9 to TRBJ1-5; 10 positions match TRBD1. CDR1 and CDR2 (germline): SEHNR, FQNEAQ (reference sequence). This CDR3 has 15 residues. V was pared by 5 bases and J by 6 bases, with 7 bases of the junction left unmatched. The CDR3 spells CASSLGQGEGQPQHF. The CDR3 bases are TGTGCCAGCAGCCTCGGACAGGGGGAGGGTCAGCCCCAGCATTTT.

This chain links TRBV19 with TRBJ2-5, with D uncertain. The CDR3 is 12 amino acids. Trimming shortened V by 4 bases and J by 5 bases, and 8 bases separated the two germline ends. In germline, CDR1 is LNHDA, CDR2 SQIVND (reference sequence). The CDR3, as DNA: TGTGCCAGTAGTAGAATCGGGGAGACCCAGTACTTC. Protein: CASSRIGETQYF. Full variable domain (missing parts from reference TRBV19 and TRBJ2-5): DGGITQSPKYLFRKEGQNVTLSCEQNLNHDAMYWYRQDPGQGLRLIYYSQIVNDFQKGDIAEGYSVSREKKESFPLTVTSAQKNPTAFYLCASSRIGETQYFGPGTRLLVL.

The CDR3 DNA follows: TGTGCCAGCAGTGAAAGTGGCCTTGAAGCTTTCTTT. Its protein product is CASSESGLEAFF. The chain links TRBV2 to TRBJ1-1; D call uncertain. In germline, CDR1 is SNHLY, CDR2 FYNNEI. Trimming shortened V by 2 bases and J by 7 bases, and 8 bases separated the two germline ends. This CDR3 region has 12 residues.

The chain uses TRBV28 and TRBJ2-2; tentative D call: TRBD2 (7 bases). This CDR3 contains 15 residues. CDR1 is MDHEN and CDR2 is SYDVKM in the germline V gene. V was trimmed by 8 bases and J by 5 bases, leaving 18 bases between them. CDR3 loop: CASCGGGVRTGELFF. CDR3 in DNA: TGTGCCAGCTGCGGGGGCGGGGTGAGGACCGGGGAGCTGTTTTTT.

The chain employs TRBV12-3 or TRBV12-4 and TRBJ1-2; D might be TRBD1 (5 bases). Trimming stripped 4 bases from V and 9 bases from J, with 9 bases between. CDR3 length equals 11 residues. The CDR3 reads CASSSRVSYTF. The DNA of the CDR3 is TGTGCCAGCAGTTCCAGGGTTAGCTACACCTTC.

This clone was seen just once. The chain links TRBV28 to TRBJ1-5; 8 nucleotides line up with TRBD1. The length of the CDR3 is 16 residues. V gave up 8 bases and J gave up 2 bases; unmatched junction bases: 11. The V gene's germline CDR1 is MDHEN and CDR2 SYDVKM. The CDR3, as DNA: TGTGCCAGCTCTGATCGAAAGACAGGGGGCAATCAGCCCCAGCATTTT. It translates to CASSDRKTGGNQPQHF.

This chain connects TRBV30 to TRBJ1-3; maybe TRBD1 (6 bases). The CDR3 loop spans 15 amino acids. Germline values: CDR1 GTSNPN, CDR2 SVGIG (reference sequence). The V end lost 3 bases, the J end lost 0 bases, and 12 bases lay between the germline ends. This chain's CDR3 is CAWRVQGFSGNTIYF. The CDR3 DNA reads TGTGCCTGGAGAGTTCAGGGGTTCTCTGGAAACACCATATATTTT. Full variable domain (rest looked up from reference TRBV30 and TRBJ1-3): SQTIHQWPATLVQPVGSPLSLECTVEGTSNPNLYWYRQAAGRGLQLLFYSVGIGQISSEVPQNLSASRPQDRQFILSSKKLLLSDSGFYLCAWRVQGFSGNTIYFGEGSWLTVV.

Notes on this clone: At one end, the junction sequence differs from germline, possibly due to a read error. The genes are TRBV5-1 and TRBJ2-5; D gene unclear. The CDR3 covers 11 residues. The germline V gene has CDR1 SGHRS and CDR2 YFSETQ. The CDR3 coding sequence is TGTGCCAGCACCCGGCAAGAGACCCAGTACTTC. Its protein is CASTRQETQYF.

The chain uses TRBV12-3 or TRBV12-4 and TRBJ2-1; the D gene is possibly TRBD2 (5 bases). This CDR3 is 12 amino acids long. Deletions cut 5 bases from V and 10 bases from J, with 12 bases between. CDR3 sequence (DNA): TGTGCCAGCAGTCAAGGTGGCGGGGAGCAGTTCTTC. Translated, it gives CASSQGGGEQFF.

The chain recombines TRBV18 with TRBJ2-7, with D perhaps TRBD1 (5 bases). The germline gives CDR1 KGHSH, CDR2 LQKENI. Trimming took 4 bases from V and 0 from J, leaving 13 bases between them. The CDR3 sequence is 15 residues long. CDR3 nucleotide sequence: TGTGCCAGCTCACTAGGCTCCCAGGGCTCCTACGAGCAGTACGTC. Translation gives CASSLGSQGSYEQYV.

The V gene is TRBV7-9, the J gene TRBJ2-2; 10 bases line up with TRBD2. This CDR3 is built from 17 residues. With V trimmed by 1 base and J by 4 bases, 6 bases remained unmatched. From germline, CDR1 is SEHNR and CDR2 FQNEAQ (reference sequence). The CDR3 DNA is TGTGCCAGCAGCTTAGTCGGTTGGACTAGCGGCACCGGGGAGCTGTTTTTT. It is translated as CASSLVGWTSGTGELFF.

The chain uses TRBV21-1 and TRBJ1-1; TRBD1 was called by the table and not checked on the DNA. TRBV21-1 constitutes a pseudogene. The CDR3 consists of 19 residues. The CDR3 protein is CASSQGAWGTGPGDTEAFF. The CDR3 DNA reads as TGTGCCAGCAGCCAGGGGGCATGGGGGACAGGGCCAGGGGACACTGAAGCTTTCTTT.

The V and J genes are TRBV2 and TRBJ2-1, with D possibly matching TRBD1 (5 bases). Germline V gene lookup returns CDR1 SNHLY and CDR2 FYNNEI. This CDR3 is 13 amino acids long. The germline V and J ends were trimmed by 4 bases and 9 bases, with 13 bases remaining between them. The CDR3 DNA reads as TGTGCCAGCAGTGTCGGAGTTAGGGGTGAGCAGTTCTTC. Protein sequence: CASSVGVRGEQFF. Full variable domain (rest looked up from reference TRBV2 and TRBJ2-1): EPEVTQTPSHQVTQMGQEVILRCVPISNHLYFYWYRQILGQKVEFLVSFYNNEISEKSEIFDDQFSVERPDGSNFTLKIRSTKLEDSAMYFCASSVGVRGEQFFGPGTRLTVL.

The chain uses TRBV5-6 and TRBJ1-1, with D unresolved. This CDR3 contains 16 residues. CDR1 and CDR2 from the germline V gene are SGHDT and YYEEEE. The ends were cut back, 2 bases at V and 1 base at J, with 15 bases in the middle. The CDR3 DNA sequence: TGTGCCAGCAGCTTTCTTACAGCCGGCCCGAACACTGAAGCTTTCTTT. Its protein product is CASSFLTAGPNTEAFF. Filled out from reference TRBV5-6 and TRBJ1-1, the complete variable domain reads DAGVTQSPTHLIKTRGQQVTLRCSPKSGHDTVSWYQQALGQGPQFIFQYYEEEERQRGNFPDRFSGHQFPNYSSELNVNALLLGDSALYLCASSFLTAGPNTEAFFGQGTRLTVV.

J is TRBJ1-4 and V is TRBV7-2; 10 bases map to TRBD1. This CDR3 comprises 14 residues. Germline V CDR1 and CDR2: SGHTA, FQGNSA. The trim removed 5 bases at V and 7 bases at J, leaving 4 bases unmatched. The CDR3 protein is CASSETGGSEKLFF. The CDR3 DNA is TGTGCCAGCAGCGAGACAGGGGGCTCTGAAAAACTGTTTTTT.

The chain uses TRBV2 and TRBJ1-2; TRBD1 agrees at 9 bases. Germline CDR1 is SNHLY and CDR2 is FYNNEI. This CDR3 contains 15 residues. Unmatched junction bases numbered 11, after V lost 5 bases and J lost 7 bases. The CDR3 protein is CASSLQGTGSIGYTF. In DNA, the CDR3 is TGTGCCAGCAGTCTCCAGGGGACAGGGTCGATTGGCTACACCTTC.

The CDR3 nucleotides read TGTGCCAGCAGTCCACAGGGGGGCTCCTATGGCTACACCTTC. Amino acids: CASSPQGGSYGYTF. The chain is built from TRBV7-3 and TRBJ1-2; 8 nucleotides line up with TRBD1. The CDR3 length is 14 residues. The germline V gene encodes CDR1 SGHTA and CDR2 FQGTGA. Losses at the gene ends were 6 bases for V and 4 bases for J; bases not matched to a gene: 7.

The chain couples TRBV28 to TRBJ1-4; TRBD1 aligns across 7 bases. With 6 bases clipped from V and 8 bases from J, the junction kept 3 bases outside the gene matches. Germline-derived CDR1 and CDR2 are MDHEN and SYDVKM. The CDR3 has 12 residues. This chain's CDR3 is CASRPGGEKLFF. The CDR3 coding sequence is TGTGCCAGCAGGCCAGGGGGGGAAAAACTGTTTTTT.